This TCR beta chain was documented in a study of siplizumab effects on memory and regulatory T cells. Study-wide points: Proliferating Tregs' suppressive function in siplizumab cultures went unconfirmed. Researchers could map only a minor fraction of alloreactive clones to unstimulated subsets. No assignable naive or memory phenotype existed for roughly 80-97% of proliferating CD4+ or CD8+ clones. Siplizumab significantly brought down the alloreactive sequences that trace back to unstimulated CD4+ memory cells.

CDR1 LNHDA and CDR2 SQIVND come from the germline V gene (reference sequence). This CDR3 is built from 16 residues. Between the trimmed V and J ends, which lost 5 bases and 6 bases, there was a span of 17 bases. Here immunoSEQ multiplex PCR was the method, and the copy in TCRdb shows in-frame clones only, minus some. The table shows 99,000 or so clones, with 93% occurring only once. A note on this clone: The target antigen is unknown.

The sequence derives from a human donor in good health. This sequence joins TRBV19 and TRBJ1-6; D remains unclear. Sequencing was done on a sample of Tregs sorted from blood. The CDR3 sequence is CASSPSRAASNSPLHF. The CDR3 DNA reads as TGTGCCAGTAGTCCCTCTAGGGCTGCAAGTAATTCACCCCTCCACTTT.